This TCR beta chain was retrieved from a study of T-cell memory formation after mild COVID-19. TCRdb passed the 5' RACE reads through MiXCR, listing each CDR3 protein once. The sample consists of about 420,000 distinct CDR3 sequences, 20% to 30% of them appearing once. Trimming took 3 bases from V and 3 from J; bases not matched to a gene: 7. This CDR3 region has 15 residues. Germline V gene sequence: CDR1 SGHTA, CDR2 FQGNSA. Concerning this clonotype itself: The antigen is unknown.

Findings and caveats of the study: Some SARS-CoV-2-responding clones were already detected in memory before infection. The study found balanced CD4/CD8 in clones contracting day 15 to 85 and a CD4+ lean in later expanders.

The clonotype was recovered from an adult woman who had mild COVID-19 (a few samples of this study predate the infection). Cell type and time point are not known. The specimen sequenced was PBMCs or a T cell subset sorted from them (not recorded which). The chain links TRBV7-2 to TRBJ2-7; 8 bases agree with TRBD1. In nucleotides, the CDR3 is TGTGCCAGCAGCTTGACCCGACAGGGGTACTACGAGCAGTACTTC. Protein product: CASSLTRQGYYEQYF.